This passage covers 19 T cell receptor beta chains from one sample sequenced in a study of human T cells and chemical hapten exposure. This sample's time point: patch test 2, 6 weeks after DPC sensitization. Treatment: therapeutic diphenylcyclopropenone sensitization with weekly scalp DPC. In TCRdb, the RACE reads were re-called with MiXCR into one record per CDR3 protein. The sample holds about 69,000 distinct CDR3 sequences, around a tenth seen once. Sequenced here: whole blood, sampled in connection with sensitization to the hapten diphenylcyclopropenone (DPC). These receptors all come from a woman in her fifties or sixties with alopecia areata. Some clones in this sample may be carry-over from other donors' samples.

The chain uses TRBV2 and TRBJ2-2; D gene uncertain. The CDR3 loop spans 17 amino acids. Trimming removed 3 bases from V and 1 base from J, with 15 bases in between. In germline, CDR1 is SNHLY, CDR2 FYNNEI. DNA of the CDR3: TGTGCCAGCAGTGAGCGGTTTTTAGTAGGGAACACCGGGGAGCTGTTTTTT. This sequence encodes CASSERFLVGNTGELFF.

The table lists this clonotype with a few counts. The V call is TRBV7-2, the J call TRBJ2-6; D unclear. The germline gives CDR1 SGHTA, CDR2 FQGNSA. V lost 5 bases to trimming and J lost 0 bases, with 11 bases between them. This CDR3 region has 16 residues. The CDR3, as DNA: TGTGCCAGCAGCCATTCACGGTTCTCTGGGGCCAACGTCCTGACTTTC. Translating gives CASSHSRFSGANVLTF. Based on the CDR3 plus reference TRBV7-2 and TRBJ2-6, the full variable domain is GAGVSQSPSNKVTEKGKDVELRCDPISGHTALYWYRQSLGQGLEFLIYFQGNSAPDKSGLPSDRFSAERTGGSVSTLTIQRTQQEDSAVYLCASSHSRFSGANVLTFGAGSRLTVL.

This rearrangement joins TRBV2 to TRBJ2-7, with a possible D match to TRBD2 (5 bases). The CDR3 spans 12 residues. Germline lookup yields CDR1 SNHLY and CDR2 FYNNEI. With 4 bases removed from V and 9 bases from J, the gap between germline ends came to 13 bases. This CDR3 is CASSGETLGQYF. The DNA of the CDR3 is TGTGCCAGCAGTGGTGAGACACTAGGGCAGTACTTC.

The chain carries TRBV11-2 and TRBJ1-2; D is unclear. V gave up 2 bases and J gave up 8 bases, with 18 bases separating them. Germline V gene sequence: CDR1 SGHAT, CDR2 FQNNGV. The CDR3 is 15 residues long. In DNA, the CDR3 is TGTGCCAGCAGCTTACGACTTGGACGAACGGACGGCTACACCTTC. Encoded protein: CASSLRLGRTDGYTF.

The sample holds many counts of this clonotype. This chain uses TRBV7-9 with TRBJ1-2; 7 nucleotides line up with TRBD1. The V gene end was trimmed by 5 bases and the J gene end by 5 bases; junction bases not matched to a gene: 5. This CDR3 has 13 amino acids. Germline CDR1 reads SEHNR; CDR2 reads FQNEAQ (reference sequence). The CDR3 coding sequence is TGTGCCAGCAGCCAACAGGGGAATTATGGCTACACCTTC. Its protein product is CASSQQGNYGYTF.

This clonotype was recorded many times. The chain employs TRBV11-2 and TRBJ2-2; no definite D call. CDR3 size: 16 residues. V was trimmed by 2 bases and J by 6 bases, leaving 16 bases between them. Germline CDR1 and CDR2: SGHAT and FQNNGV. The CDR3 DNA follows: TGTGCCAGCAGCTTAAGGACCGGGTTTGTTCCCGGGGAGCTGTTTTTT. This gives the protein CASSLRTGFVPGELFF.

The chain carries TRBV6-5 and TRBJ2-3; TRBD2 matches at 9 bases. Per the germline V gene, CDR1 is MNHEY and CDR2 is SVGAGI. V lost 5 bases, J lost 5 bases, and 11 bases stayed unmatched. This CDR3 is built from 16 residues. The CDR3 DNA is TGTGCCAGCAGTCGGAAAGCGGGAGGAGGAGGAGATACGCAGTATTTT. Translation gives CASSRKAGGGGDTQYF.

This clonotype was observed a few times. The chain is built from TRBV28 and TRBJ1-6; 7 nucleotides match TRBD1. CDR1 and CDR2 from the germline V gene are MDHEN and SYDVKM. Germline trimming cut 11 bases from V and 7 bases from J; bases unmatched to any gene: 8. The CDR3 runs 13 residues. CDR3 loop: CARDRDQNSPLHF. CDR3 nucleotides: TGTGCCCGCGACAGGGACCAAAATTCACCCCTCCACTTT.

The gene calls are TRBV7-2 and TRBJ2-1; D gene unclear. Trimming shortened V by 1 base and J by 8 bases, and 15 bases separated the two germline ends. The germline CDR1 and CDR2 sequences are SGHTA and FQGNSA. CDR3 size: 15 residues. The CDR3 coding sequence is TGTGCCAGCAGCTTAGAAGCACTGTTCAGGTATGAGCAGTTCTTC. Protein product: CASSLEALFRYEQFF.

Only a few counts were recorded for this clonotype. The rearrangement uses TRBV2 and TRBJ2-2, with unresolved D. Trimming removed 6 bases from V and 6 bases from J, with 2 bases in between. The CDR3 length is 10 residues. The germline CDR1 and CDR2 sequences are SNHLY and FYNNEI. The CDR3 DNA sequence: TGTGCCAGCAGATCCGGGGAGCTGTTTTTT. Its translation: CASRSGELFF.

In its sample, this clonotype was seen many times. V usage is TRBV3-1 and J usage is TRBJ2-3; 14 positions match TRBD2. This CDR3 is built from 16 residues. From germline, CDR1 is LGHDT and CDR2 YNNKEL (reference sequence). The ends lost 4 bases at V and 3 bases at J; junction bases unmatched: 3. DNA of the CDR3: TGTGCCAGCAGCCTAGGACTAGCGGGAGGTACAGATACGCAGTATTTT. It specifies CASSLGLAGGTDTQYF.

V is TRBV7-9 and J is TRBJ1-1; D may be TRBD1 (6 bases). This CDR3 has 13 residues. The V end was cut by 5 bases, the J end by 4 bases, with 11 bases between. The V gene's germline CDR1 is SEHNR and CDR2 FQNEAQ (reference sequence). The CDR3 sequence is CASSVQGPTEAFF. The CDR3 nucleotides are TGTGCCAGCAGCGTACAGGGACCCACTGAAGCTTTCTTT. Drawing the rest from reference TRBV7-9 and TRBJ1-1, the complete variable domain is DTGVSQNPRHKITKRGQNVTFRCDPISEHNRLYWYRQTLGQGPEFLTYFQNEAQLEKSRLLSDRFSAERPKGSFSTLEIQRTEQGDSAMYLCASSVQGPTEAFFGQGTRLTVV.

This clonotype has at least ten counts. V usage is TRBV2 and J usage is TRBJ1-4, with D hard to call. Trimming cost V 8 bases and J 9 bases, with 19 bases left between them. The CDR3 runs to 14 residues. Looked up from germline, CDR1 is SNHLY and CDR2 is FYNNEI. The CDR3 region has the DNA TGTGCCAGCGTTGGAGGACGTAGGATTCAAAAACTGTTTTTT. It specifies CASVGGRRIQKLFF.

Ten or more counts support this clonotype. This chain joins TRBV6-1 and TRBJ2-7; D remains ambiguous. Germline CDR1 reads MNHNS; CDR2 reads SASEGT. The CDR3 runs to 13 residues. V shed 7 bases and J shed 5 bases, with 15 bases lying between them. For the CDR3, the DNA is TGTGCCAGCACTCCTCCCGGCGTCCACGAGCAGTACTTC. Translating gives CASTPPGVHEQYF.

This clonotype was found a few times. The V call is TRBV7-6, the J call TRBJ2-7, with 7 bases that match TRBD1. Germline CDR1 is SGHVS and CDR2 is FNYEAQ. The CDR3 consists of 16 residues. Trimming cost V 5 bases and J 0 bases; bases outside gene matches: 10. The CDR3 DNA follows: TGTGCCAGCAGCCGCATCGGACAGGTTGACTCCTACGAGCAGTACTTC. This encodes CASSRIGQVDSYEQYF.

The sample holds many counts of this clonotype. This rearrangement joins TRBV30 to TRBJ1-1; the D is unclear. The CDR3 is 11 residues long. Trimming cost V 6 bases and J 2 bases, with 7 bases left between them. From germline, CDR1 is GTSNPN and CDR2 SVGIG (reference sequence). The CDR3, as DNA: TGTGCCTGTGGCGTAAACACTGAAGCTTTCTTT. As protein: CACGVNTEAFF.

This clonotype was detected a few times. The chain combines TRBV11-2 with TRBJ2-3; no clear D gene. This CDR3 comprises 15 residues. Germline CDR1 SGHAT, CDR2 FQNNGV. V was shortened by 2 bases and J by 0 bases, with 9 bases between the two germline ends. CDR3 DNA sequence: TGTGCCAGCAGCTTATTAGGAATTAGCACAGATACGCAGTATTTT. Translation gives CASSLLGISTDTQYF.

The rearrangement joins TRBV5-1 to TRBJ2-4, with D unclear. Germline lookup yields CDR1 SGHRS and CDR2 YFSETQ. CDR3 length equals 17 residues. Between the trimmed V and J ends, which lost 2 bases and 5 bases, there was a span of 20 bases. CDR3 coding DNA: TGCGCCAGCAGCTTTTTCCCGAATAACCAGGTCCAAAACATTCAGTACTTC. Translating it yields CASSFFPNNQVQNIQYF.

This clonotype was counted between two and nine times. CDR3 coding DNA: TGTGCCAGCAGCTTGCGACCCGTCGGGAGTTCTTCTAGCACAGATACGCAGTATTTT. It is translated as CASSLRPVGSSSSTDTQYF. V is TRBV11-2 and J is TRBJ2-3, with D possibly being TRBD2 (6 bases). The germline V gene has CDR1 SGHAT and CDR2 FQNNGV. The germline V and J ends were trimmed by 3 bases and 0 bases, with 22 bases remaining between them. There are 19 residues in the CDR3.